The 19 T cell receptor beta chains reported below all come from one sample, sequenced in a study of blood T cell repertoires in COVID-19. TCRdb keeps only in-frame clones here, not all; method: immunoSEQ multiplex PCR. The top ten hold roughly 4.3% of the sample, which has about 270,000 clones, 70% to 90% seen once. Sequenced material: PBMCs or T cells enriched from blood (not recorded which). These receptors all come from a young woman with acute COVID-19.

The chain employs TRBV21-1 and TRBJ2-2; the DNA was not used to check the table's D call, TRBD2. TRBV21-1 is a documented pseudogene. CDR3 size: 18 residues. The CDR3 DNA reads as TGTGCCAGCAGAAATGGAACGGGGGGGGCACCGAACACCGGGGAGCTGTTTTTT. It yields the protein CASRNGTGGAPNTGELFF.

The chain has TRBV27 and TRBJ1-5; D call uncertain. Deletions cut 4 bases from V and 0 bases from J, with 16 bases between. The length of the CDR3 is 17 residues. CDR1 and CDR2 from the germline V gene are MNHEY and SMNVEV (reference sequence). The CDR3 nucleotides are TGTGCCAGCAGTTCCCGAGGAGGACCCTTTAGCAATCAGCCCCAGCATTTT. Translation gives CASSSRGGPFSNQPQHF.

The chain has TRBV28 and TRBJ2-7; possible D gene TRBD1, 6 bases. This CDR3 spans 14 amino acids. Looked up from germline, CDR1 is MDHEN and CDR2 is SYDVKM. The V gene lost 1 base and the J gene lost 3 bases, with 10 bases spanning the gap. CDR3: CASSLSNRDYEQYF. The CDR3, as DNA: TGTGCCAGCAGTTTATCCAACAGGGACTACGAGCAGTACTTC.

The chain employs TRBV7-6 and TRBJ2-3; 9 positions match TRBD2. Per the germline V gene, CDR1 is SGHVS and CDR2 is FNYEAQ. The CDR3 consists of 17 residues. The J segment lost 0 bases and the V segment lost 3 bases, leaving 7 bases of the junction unmatched. CDR3 protein: CASSFPLAGTSTDTQYF. The CDR3 DNA reads TGTGCCAGCAGCTTTCCTCTAGCGGGGACTAGCACAGATACGCAGTATTTT. The full variable domain, completed using reference TRBV7-6 and TRBJ2-3, is GAGVSQSPRYKVTKRGQDVALRCDPISGHVSLYWYRQALGQGPEFLTYFNYEAQQDKSGLPNDRFSAERPEGSISTLTIQRTEQRDSAMYRCASSFPLAGTSTDTQYFGPGTRLTVL.

This chain connects TRBV13 to TRBJ1-1; possible D gene TRBD1, 6 bases. The ends were cut back, 5 bases at V and 11 bases at J, with 15 bases in the middle. Germline values: CDR1 PRHDT, CDR2 FYEKMQ (reference sequence). The CDR3 is 12 residues long. The CDR3 reads CASSGYRVGAFF. CDR3 bases: TGTGCCAGCAGCGGTTACAGGGTCGGGGCTTTCTTT.

This chain connects TRBV19 to TRBJ2-1, with 14 bases matching TRBD2. Germline CDR1 reads LNHDA; CDR2 reads SQIVND (reference sequence). Unmatched junction bases numbered 8, after V lost 3 bases and J lost 7 bases. The CDR3 runs to 17 residues. CDR3 protein: CASSIPGLAGVGNEQFF. CDR3 DNA sequence: TGTGCCAGTAGTATTCCGGGACTAGCGGGAGTAGGGAATGAGCAGTTCTTC.

The chain uses TRBV6-5 and TRBJ2-5, with 7 bases matching TRBD2. The CDR3 covers 13 residues. After removal of 6 bases from V and 2 bases from J, the junction contained 3 bases not matched to a gene. Germline lookup yields CDR1 MNHEY and CDR2 SVGAGI. CDR3 sequence reads: CASRRLAQETQYF. In nucleotides, the CDR3 is TGTGCCAGCAGAAGACTAGCACAAGAGACCCAGTACTTC.

The gene calls are TRBV28 and TRBJ2-7, with TRBD1 as a possible D gene (6 bases). The germline CDR1 and CDR2 sequences are MDHEN and SYDVKM. V was shortened by 2 bases and J by 2 bases, with 10 bases between the two germline ends. The CDR3 runs to 14 residues. The CDR3 DNA sequence: TGTGCCAGCAGTTTACCCGGGACAACCTACGAGCAGTACTTC. This encodes CASSLPGTTYEQYF.

The V gene is TRBV15, the J gene TRBJ1-6; TRBD1 aligns across 9 bases. The CDR3 length is 14 residues. J was trimmed by 8 bases and V by 6 bases; bases with no gene match: 5. The germline V gene encodes CDR1 LNHNV and CDR2 YYDKDF (reference sequence). CDR3 DNA sequence: TGTGCCACCAGACGGACAGGGGAAGATTCACCCCTCCACTTT. This gives the protein CATRRTGEDSPLHF.

The chain is built from TRBV15 and TRBJ2-1, with TRBD2 identical over 10 bases. Trimming took 1 base from V and 8 from J; bases not matched to a gene: 11. The CDR3 is 17 amino acids. Germline assignment: CDR1 LNHNV and CDR2 YYDKDF (reference sequence). The CDR3 reads CATSRATRLAGKDEQFF. CDR3 DNA sequence: TGTGCCACCAGCAGAGCAACGCGACTAGCGGGTAAGGATGAGCAGTTCTTC.

The chain is built from TRBV29-1 and TRBJ2-3; 9 positions match TRBD2. With V trimmed by 7 bases and J by 1 base, 6 bases remained unmatched. The CDR3 covers 14 residues. Germline CDR1 reads SQVTM; CDR2 reads ANQGSEA. The CDR3 DNA reads as TGCAGCGCCCCGACTAGCGGCCGCACAGATACGCAGTATTTT. Its translation is CSAPTSGRTDTQYF.

The chain carries TRBV28 and TRBJ1-2; no clear D gene. This CDR3 comprises 13 residues. CDR1 and CDR2 from the germline V gene are MDHEN and SYDVKM. Trimming removed 2 bases from V and 6 bases from J, with 10 bases in between. CDR3 sequence reads: CASSLGRTDGYTF. In DNA form, the CDR3 reads TGTGCCAGCAGTTTAGGCAGGACTGATGGCTACACCTTC.

The CDR3 here is CASSSGTVFGYTF. CDR3 sequence (DNA): TGTGCCAGCAGTTCCGGGACAGTGTTTGGCTACACCTTC. The chain uses TRBV28 and TRBJ1-2; 7 bases line up with TRBD1. CDR3 size: 13 residues. Trimming took 4 bases from V and 7 from J; bases not matched to a gene: 6. Germline V gives CDR1 MDHEN, CDR2 SYDVKM.

The chain combines TRBV6-5 with TRBJ2-7; 7 bases are a match to TRBD2. The CDR3 sequence is 13 residues long. V shed 2 bases and J 2 bases; nucleotides not matched to a gene: 0. Germline assignment: CDR1 MNHEY and CDR2 SVGAGI. CDR3 nucleotide sequence: TGTGCCAGCAGTTACACTAGCGCCTACGAGCAGTACTTC. Translation gives CASSYTSAYEQYF.

This clone has just one count. The V call is TRBV19, the J call TRBJ1-2, with TRBD1 identical over 8 bases. Germline trimming cut 8 bases from V and 8 bases from J; bases unmatched to any gene: 10. This CDR3 has 13 residues. Germline V gene sequence: CDR1 LNHDA, CDR2 SQIVND (reference sequence). The CDR3 reads CASLGQGISGYTF. Written as DNA, the CDR3 is TGTGCCAGTCTTGGACAGGGAATAAGCGGCTACACCTTC.

V is TRBV7-9 and J is TRBJ2-7; 10 nucleotides agree with TRBD2. This CDR3 is built from 15 residues. In germline, CDR1 is SEHNR, CDR2 FQNEAQ (reference sequence). V shed 4 bases, J shed 0 bases, and the junction held 3 bases outside the gene matches. DNA of the CDR3: TGTGCCAGCAGCTCATCTAGCGGGAGCTCCTACGAGCAGTACTTC. Residues: CASSSSSGSSYEQYF.

V usage is TRBV28 and J usage is TRBJ2-3; 8 nucleotides agree with TRBD2. V dropped 3 bases and J dropped 4; count of bases not matched to a gene: 6. The CDR3 length is 15 residues. Looked up from germline, CDR1 is MDHEN and CDR2 is SYDVKM. In DNA form, the CDR3 reads TGTGCCAGCAGTTTGGGTAGCGGGAAATCAGATACGCAGTATTTT. This translates into CASSLGSGKSDTQYF.

This clone came up once. This sequence joins TRBV7-9 and TRBJ2-3; the match to TRBD2 covers 11 bases. V was clipped by 10 bases and J by 4 bases; unmatched bases: 25. Germline V gene sequence: CDR1 SEHNR, CDR2 FQNEAQ (reference sequence). The CDR3 totals 20 residues. CDR3 nucleotide sequence: TGTGCCACCACAGGTTGGCTCAGGGCGGATAGCGGGAGGGCCCCAGATACGCAGTATTTT. Translation gives CATTGWLRADSGRAPDTQYF.

This chain connects TRBV18 to TRBJ1-1, with 8 bases fitting TRBD1. With V trimmed by 3 bases and J by 4 bases, 4 bases remained unmatched. Germline V gives CDR1 KGHSH, CDR2 LQKENI. The CDR3 is 14 residues long. CDR3 nucleotide sequence: TGTGCCAGCTCACCTGGACAGGGAGTCACTGAAGCTTTCTTT. Translation gives CASSPGQGVTEAFF.